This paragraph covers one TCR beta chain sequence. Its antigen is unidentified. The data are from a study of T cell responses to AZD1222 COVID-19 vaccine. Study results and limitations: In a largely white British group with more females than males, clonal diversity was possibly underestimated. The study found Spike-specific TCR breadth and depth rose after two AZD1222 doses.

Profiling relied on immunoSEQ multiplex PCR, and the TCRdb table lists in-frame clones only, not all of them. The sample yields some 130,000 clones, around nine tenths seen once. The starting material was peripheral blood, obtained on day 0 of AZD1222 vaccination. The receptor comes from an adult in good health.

CDR3 DNA: TGTGCCTGGAGCGCCAAAATAGGGGTCTCAACTAATGAAAAACTGTTTTTT. It yields the protein CAWSAKIGVSTNEKLFF. This chain uses TRBV30 with TRBJ1-4, with TRBD1 as a possible D gene (5 bases). Germline V gene lookup returns CDR1 GTSNPN and CDR2 SVGIG (reference sequence). V was shortened by 3 bases and J by 0 bases, with 17 bases between the two germline ends. This CDR3 region has 17 residues. Full variable domain (outside the CDR3, taken from reference TRBV30 and TRBJ1-4): SQTIHQWPATLVQPVGSPLSLECTVEGTSNPNLYWYRQAAGRGLQLLFYSVGIGQISSEVPQNLSASRPQDRQFILSSKKLLLSDSGFYLCAWSAKIGVSTNEKLFFGSGTQLSVL.